This T cell receptor (beta chain) originates from a study of T cell responses to AZD1222 COVID-19 vaccine. Study conclusions and caveats: Unmutated regions of variants are reportedly targeted by nearly half of spike-specific TCRs. Spike-specific TCR breadth and depth went up after people got two AZD1222 doses.

As regards this clone: Its cognate antigen is unknown.

The table came from immunoSEQ multiplex PCR; TCRdb's copy has only in-frame clones and leaves some out. The repertoire holds some 97,000 clones, with 80% to 90% as singletons. Germline values: CDR1 SGHTA, CDR2 FQGNSA. V trimming: 3 bases; J trimming: 8 bases; junction bases outside the gene matches: 8. The CDR3 extends over 15 amino acids. The chain links TRBV7-2 to TRBJ1-4; 8 nucleotides line up with TRBD1. The sequence was obtained from an adult in good health. The material sequenced was peripheral blood, taken on day 0 of MenACWY control vaccination. The CDR3 is CASSFQTGAREKLFF. CDR3 coding DNA: TGTGCCAGCAGCTTTCAGACAGGGGCGAGGGAAAAACTGTTTTTT.